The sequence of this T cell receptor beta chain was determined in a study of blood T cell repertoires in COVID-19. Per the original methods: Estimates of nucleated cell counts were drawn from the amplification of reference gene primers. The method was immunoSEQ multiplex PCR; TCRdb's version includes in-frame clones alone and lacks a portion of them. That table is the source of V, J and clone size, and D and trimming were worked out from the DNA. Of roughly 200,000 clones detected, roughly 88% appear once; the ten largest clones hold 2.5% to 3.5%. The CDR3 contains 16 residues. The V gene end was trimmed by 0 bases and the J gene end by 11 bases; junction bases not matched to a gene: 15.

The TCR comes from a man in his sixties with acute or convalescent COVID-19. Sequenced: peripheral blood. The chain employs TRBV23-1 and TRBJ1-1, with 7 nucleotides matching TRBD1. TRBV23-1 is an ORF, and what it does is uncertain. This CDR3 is CASSQSLGQFGFVAFF. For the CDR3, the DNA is TGCGCCAGCAGTCAATCGTTGGGACAGTTTGGATTCGTGGCTTTCTTT.